This TCR beta chain is from a study of cytomegalovirus exposure and HLA in healthy donors. Study results and caveats: Confirmation was obtained in vitro that a few CMV-associated chains are specific for CMV antigens. Later on, analysis showed that most CMV-associated TCR beta chains appeared to be HLA-restricted. A later analysis by the authors found several of the most significant clusters apparently linked to common viral pathogens.

PCR amplification relied on 60 Vbeta primers (plus 13 Jbeta primers). The assay was immunoSEQ multiplex PCR, and TCRdb's table has in-frame clones only and misses some. The table lists about 120,000 clones, around 10% of them singletons. CDR1 is MGHRA, CDR2 YSYEKL, per germline. V lost 3 bases, J lost 4 bases, and 3 bases stayed unmatched. CDR3 length equals 15 residues. This clone showed up just a few times. Its specificity is not known. This rearrangement joins TRBV4-1 to TRBJ1-2, with 12 bases aligning to TRBD1. This TCR was sampled from a man aged 25 to 40 in good health and CMV-seronegative. The material sequenced was PBMCs. CDR3 sequence (DNA): TGCGCCAGCAGCCAGGGACAGGGGGCAGGCTATGGCTACACCTTC. Translation gives CASSQGQGAGYGYTF.